The text below deals with one TCR beta chain. Antigen unknown. Both subsets, CD45RA+ naive and CD45RA-negative memory, were split from the CD4+ cells. At the deep level, the assay was run. Clones were sequenced by immunoSEQ multiplex PCR, and TCRdb holds only the in-frame ones, with some missing. The sample comprises around 2,000,000 clones, 95% of which are singletons, and approximately 0.13% rests with the top ten. These data belong to a study of shared clonotypes between healthy human individuals. As for the study in general: Each donor's CD8 memory used one plate, CD8 naive two, each CD4 subset three. General observations from the study: Roughly 5% of naive CD4 clonotypes were shared across a handful of donors.

Per germline, CDR1 LNHDA and CDR2 SQIVND (reference sequence). The CDR3 has 13 residues. The V gene end was trimmed by 8 bases and the J gene end by 5 bases; junction bases not matched to a gene: 8. The V gene is TRBV19, the J gene TRBJ1-1; the match to TRBD1 covers 7 bases. The sample consisted of naive CD4+ T cells sorted from blood. Subset defined: CD45RA+ positively selected. This clonotype originated in a man in his late teens or twenties in good health. The CDR3 protein is CASSDRVATEAFF. The DNA of the CDR3 is TGTGCCAGTTCCGACAGGGTCGCGACTGAAGCTTTCTTT.